These 20 T cell receptor beta chains share one sample of origin, sequenced in a study of PD-1 blockade in classical Hodgkin lymphoma. Only in-frame clones appear in the TCRdb table, and some are missing; sequencing was by immunoSEQ multiplex PCR. The table records 98,000 or so clones, roughly 87% of them present only once. Relapse was seen in all patients after autologous stem cell transplantation, and brentuximab vedotin exposure was variable. Sample: peripheral blood mononuclear cells (PBMCs), taken before the second cycle of nivolumab. These receptors were obtained from a human donor with classical Hodgkin lymphoma.

The J gene is TRBJ1-1, the V gene TRBV30, with D unresolved. Trimming took off 2 bases at V and 5 bases at J, with 15 bases between the two ends. This CDR3 is 14 amino acids long. The germline V gene encodes CDR1 GTSNPN and CDR2 SVGIG (reference sequence). The CDR3 bases are TGTGCCTGGAGTACCCCCCGGATCAGGACTGAAGCTTTCTTT. This translates into CAWSTPRIRTEAFF.

J is TRBJ2-7 and V is TRBV19, with TRBD1 matching over 7 bases. Germline V gene data show CDR1 as LNHDA and CDR2 as SQIVND (reference sequence). The ends lost 0 bases at V and 2 bases at J; junction bases unmatched: 7. The CDR3 covers 16 residues. CDR3 sequence reads: CASSIDPQGTAYEQYF. For the CDR3, the DNA is TGTGCCAGTAGTATAGATCCACAGGGGACAGCCTACGAGCAGTACTTC.

V usage is TRBV7-9 and J usage is TRBJ1-2; no clear D. The CDR3 is made up of 14 amino acids. Trimming took off 1 base at V and 8 bases at J, with 14 bases between the two ends. CDR1 is SEHNR, CDR2 FQNEAQ, per germline (reference sequence). CDR3 in DNA: TGTGCCAGCAGCTTAGAAATGGGTCTCGAGGGCTACACCTTC. Its translation is CASSLEMGLEGYTF.

The CDR3 protein is CASSPQSGSQPQHF. The CDR3 nucleotides read TGTGCCAGCTCACCACAGTCAGGCTCTCAGCCCCAGCATTTT. The V call is TRBV18, the J call TRBJ1-5; D gene ambiguous. V was cut by 1 base and J by 6 bases, with 10 bases left in between. Germline V gene data show CDR1 as KGHSH and CDR2 as LQKENI. This CDR3 comprises 14 residues.

CDR3: CASIKQVNTEAFF. Written as DNA, the CDR3 is TGTGCCAGCATTAAACAGGTGAACACTGAAGCTTTCTTT. This rearrangement joins TRBV2 to TRBJ1-1, with D perhaps matching TRBD1 (5 bases). Germline CDR1 is SNHLY and CDR2 is FYNNEI. This CDR3 spans 13 amino acids. V was cut by 7 bases and J by 0 bases, with 9 bases left in between.

V and J are TRBV13 and TRBJ2-1; D may correspond to TRBD1 or TRBD2 (5 bases each). The CDR3 is made up of 13 amino acids. The V and J ends lost 4 bases and 5 bases respectively, with 9 bases between them. Per the germline V gene, CDR1 is PRHDT and CDR2 is FYEKMQ (reference sequence). The CDR3 nucleotides are TGTGCCAGCAGCTCCCGGGACCACAATGAGCAGTTCTTC. Its protein product is CASSSRDHNEQFF.

This rearrangement joins TRBV6-6 to TRBJ1-2; TRBD1 matches at 7 bases. Germline CDR1 and CDR2: MNHNY and SVGAGI (reference sequence). The CDR3 length is 15 residues. V dropped 6 bases and J dropped 0; count of bases not matched to a gene: 7. The CDR3 DNA reads TGTGCCAGCAGAGGACAGGAGGACGCTAACTATGGCTACACCTTC. The encoded protein is CASRGQEDANYGYTF.

The CDR3 region has the DNA TGTGCCAGCAGTGGGAGGACAGTCCCTAATGAAAAACTGTTTTTT. Protein product: CASSGRTVPNEKLFF. The chain recombines TRBV27 with TRBJ1-4, with D possibly being TRBD1 (6 bases). This CDR3 region has 15 residues. Germline loops: CDR1 MNHEY, CDR2 SMNVEV (reference sequence). V gave up 5 bases and J gave up 3 bases, with 13 bases separating them.

This sequence joins TRBV2 and TRBJ1-1; a possible D gene is TRBD1 (5 bases). Looked up from germline, CDR1 is SNHLY and CDR2 is FYNNEI. This CDR3 comprises 13 residues. The V gene lost 6 bases and the J gene lost 0 bases, with 8 bases spanning the gap. CDR3 sequence: CASRGDLNTEAFF. The CDR3 DNA is TGTGCCAGCAGGGGGGACCTGAACACTGAAGCTTTCTTT. Full variable domain (remainder filled in from reference TRBV2 and TRBJ1-1): EPEVTQTPSHQVTQMGQEVILRCVPISNHLYFYWYRQILGQKVEFLVSFYNNEISEKSEIFDDQFSVERPDGSNFTLKIRSTKLEDSAMYFCASRGDLNTEAFFGQGTRLTVV.

This chain uses TRBV4-1 with TRBJ2-5; D gene ambiguous. Germline V CDR1 and CDR2: MGHRA, YSYEKL. This CDR3 is built from 14 residues. V was trimmed by 1 base and J by 3 bases, leaving 9 bases between them. The CDR3 DNA reads TGCGCCAGCAGCCAAGGCGGACGGAAAGAGACCCAGTACTTC. It is translated as CASSQGGRKETQYF.

The J gene is TRBJ2-2, the V gene TRBV27; the match to TRBD2 covers 14 bases. The germline CDR1 and CDR2 sequences are MNHEY and SMNVEV (reference sequence). The CDR3 totals 17 residues. The trim removed 3 bases at V and 6 bases at J, leaving 6 bases unmatched. This chain's CDR3 is CASSLTSGRVRSGELFF. DNA for the CDR3: TGTGCCAGCAGTTTGACTAGCGGGAGGGTCCGGTCCGGGGAGCTGTTTTTT.

The chain uses TRBV4-1 and TRBJ2-1; 7 bases agree with TRBD2. CDR1 MGHRA and CDR2 YSYEKL come from the germline V gene. This CDR3 contains 17 residues. V lost 7 bases to trimming and J lost 5 bases; unmatched junction nucleotides: 17. The CDR3: CASNSPPHGLADNEQFF. The DNA of the CDR3 is TGCGCCAGCAATTCCCCACCCCACGGCCTAGCGGACAATGAGCAGTTCTTC.

The DNA of the CDR3 is TGTGCCACCGGGGGGGCGGGAGAGGTGGCCAAAAACATTCAGTACTTC. This encodes CATGGAGEVAKNIQYF. This chain joins TRBV21-1 and TRBJ2-4; the D segment call TRBD2 is taken from the table without a DNA check. TRBV21-1 is a documented pseudogene. This CDR3 is built from 16 residues.

The V call is TRBV7-5, the J call TRBJ2-5. TRBV7-5 is an annotated pseudogene. CDR3 size: 15 residues. The CDR3 DNA reads TGTGCCAGAAGCTTTAGTTGGTGGGTCCAAGAGACCCAGTACTTC. It is translated as CARSFSWWVQETQYF.

The rearrangement joins TRBV28 to TRBJ1-1, with TRBD1 as a possible D gene (5 bases). CDR3 length equals 14 residues. V was clipped by 3 bases and J by 0 bases, with 8 bases between them. CDR1 MDHEN and CDR2 SYDVKM come from the germline V gene. CDR3 in amino acids: CASSLGTMNTEAFF. CDR3 nucleotides: TGTGCCAGCAGTTTGGGGACGATGAACACTGAAGCTTTCTTT.

The chain links TRBV6-5 to TRBJ1-2; a weak D match, TRBD1 (6 bases). Looked up from germline, CDR1 is MNHEY and CDR2 is SVGAGI. The CDR3 sequence is 12 residues long. V lost 8 bases and J lost 4, with 11 bases in between. Written as DNA, the CDR3 is TGTGCCAGCCGGACAGAACTCTATGGCTACACCTTC. Its translation is CASRTELYGYTF.

This chain uses TRBV13 with TRBJ2-3; no clear D gene. The V gene's germline CDR1 is PRHDT and CDR2 FYEKMQ (reference sequence). This CDR3 region has 12 residues. V was trimmed by 5 bases and J by 1 base, leaving 4 bases between them. The CDR3 protein is CASSVGTDTQYF. In nucleotides, the CDR3 is TGTGCCAGCAGCGTTGGCACAGATACGCAGTATTTT.

This CDR3 reads CASSLIVQGYEQYF. DNA for the CDR3: TGTGCCAGCAGCTTAATTGTCCAGGGTTACGAGCAGTACTTC. This chain uses TRBV7-2 with TRBJ2-7; a weak D match, TRBD1 (5 bases). Germline V CDR1 and CDR2: SGHTA, FQGNSA. This CDR3 has 14 amino acids. V gave up 2 bases and J gave up 4 bases, with 12 bases separating them.

The chain has TRBV2 and TRBJ1-1, with D uncertain. V was clipped by 6 bases and J by 1 base, with 3 bases between them. Germline V gene data show CDR1 as SNHLY and CDR2 as FYNNEI. The CDR3 runs 11 residues. In DNA form, the CDR3 reads TGTGCCAGCAGCTCGAACACTGAAGCTTTCTTT. It is translated as CASSSNTEAFF.

The gene calls are TRBV28 and TRBJ2-1; 7 bases align to TRBD2. Germline V lookup: CDR1 MDHEN, CDR2 SYDVKM. The CDR3 is 15 amino acids. V lost 7 bases and J lost 12; bases outside the gene matches: 18. Here the CDR3 reads CASNKGGSPSRAQFF. The DNA of the CDR3 is TGTGCCAGCAACAAGGGCGGGAGTCCCTCACGGGCGCAGTTCTTC. The whole variable domain, filled in from reference TRBV28 and TRBJ2-1, reads DVKVTQSSRYLVKRTGEKVFLECVQDMDHENMFWYRQDPGLGLRLIYFSYDVKMKEKGDIPEGYSVSREKKERFSLILESASTNQTSMYLCASNKGGSPSRAQFFGPGTRLTVL.